These 15 T cell receptor beta chains were sequenced from one sample in a study of PD-1 blockade in classical Hodgkin lymphoma. Time point in this sample: cycle 4 day 1 (C4D1), after less than 7 weeks of nivolumab. Every one of the patients relapsed after autologous stem cell transplantation (brentuximab vedotin exposure was variable). The CD8+ T cells came from thawed PBMCs through magnetic negative selection. Libraries were prepared by immunoSEQ multiplex PCR; TCRdb keeps only in-frame clonotypes and omits some of them. The sample has about 20,000 clones, around 84% seen once. The sample consisted of CD8+ T cells from blood, taken before the fourth cycle of nivolumab. The receptors were sampled from a human donor with classical Hodgkin lymphoma.

This chain uses TRBV19 with TRBJ2-7; 9 nucleotides align to TRBD1. CDR1 LNHDA and CDR2 SQIVND come from the germline V gene (reference sequence). CDR3 size: 15 residues. Trimming at V came to 7 bases and at J to 3 bases, leaving 10 bases not matched to a gene. The CDR3 sequence: CASTAGTGLFYEQYF. The CDR3 coding sequence is TGTGCCAGTACCGCAGGGACAGGGCTTTTCTACGAGCAGTACTTC. The full variable domain, with the rest looked up from reference TRBV19 and TRBJ2-7, is DGGITQSPKYLFRKEGQNVTLSCEQNLNHDAMYWYRQDPGQGLRLIYYSQIVNDFQKGDIAEGYSVSREKKESFPLTVTSAQKNPTAFYLCASTAGTGLFYEQYFGPGTRLTVT.

The chain joins TRBV2 to TRBJ1-5, with D hard to call. CDR3 length equals 14 residues. The germline V gene has CDR1 SNHLY and CDR2 FYNNEI. V shed 8 bases and J shed 1 base, with 12 bases lying between them. CDR3 protein: CASRLEGSNQPQHF. In DNA form, the CDR3 reads TGTGCCAGCCGGCTAGAAGGGAGCAATCAGCCCCAGCATTTT.

The CDR3 DNA sequence: TGTGCCAGTAGTATGGCTAGCGGGGGGGATAGAACAGATACGCAGTATTTT. Translating it yields CASSMASGGDRTDTQYF. J is TRBJ2-3 and V is TRBV19; 12 bases align to TRBD2. The CDR3 has 17 residues. Germline CDR1 reads LNHDA; CDR2 reads SQIVND (reference sequence). The J segment lost 3 bases and the V segment lost 3 bases, leaving 7 bases of the junction unmatched.

The chain joins TRBV7-3 to TRBJ2-7, with 8 bases aligning to TRBD1. CDR1 and CDR2 (germline): SGHTA, FQGTGA. The CDR3 loop spans 17 amino acids. J was trimmed by 9 bases and V by 0 bases; bases with no gene match: 16. The CDR3 DNA reads TGTGCCAGCAGCTTAACTAAAGCAGGCCAGGGGGCCCTCGGGCAGTACTTC. It is translated as CASSLTKAGQGALGQYF. Full variable domain (remainder filled in from reference TRBV7-3 and TRBJ2-7): GAGVSQTPSNKVTEKGKYVELRCDPISGHTALYWYRQSLGQGPEFLIYFQGTGAADDSGLPNDRFFAVRPEGSVSTLKIQRTERGDSAVYLCASSLTKAGQGALGQYFGPGTRLTVT.

V usage is TRBV5-6 and J usage is TRBJ1-2; no definite D call. This CDR3 comprises 13 residues. V lost 4 bases and J 8 bases, leaving 15 bases between the germline ends. Germline V gene sequence: CDR1 SGHDT, CDR2 YYEEEE. Written as DNA, the CDR3 is TGTGCCAGCAGCATCCGGAATCCCACCGGCTACACCTTC. It translates to CASSIRNPTGYTF.

This chain uses TRBV7-9 with TRBJ1-5, with 9 bases aligning to TRBD1. Germline V gene sequence: CDR1 SEHNR, CDR2 FQNEAQ (reference sequence). The length of the CDR3 is 14 residues. V dropped 5 bases and J dropped 4; count of bases not matched to a gene: 3. CDR3 amino acids: CASSHGQGNQPQHF. The CDR3 region has the DNA TGTGCCAGCAGCCATGGACAGGGGAATCAGCCCCAGCATTTT. The full variable domain, with the rest looked up from reference TRBV7-9 and TRBJ1-5, is DTGVSQNPRHKITKRGQNVTFRCDPISEHNRLYWYRQTLGQGPEFLTYFQNEAQLEKSRLLSDRFSAERPKGSFSTLEIQRTEQGDSAMYLCASSHGQGNQPQHFGDGTRLSIL.

The chain employs TRBV18 and TRBJ2-7, with 7 bases lining up with TRBD1. Germline V CDR1 and CDR2: KGHSH, LQKENI. V dropped 3 bases and J dropped 2; count of bases not matched to a gene: 19. The length of the CDR3 is 19 residues. The CDR3 sequence: CASSPETGIGGPQAYEQYF. The CDR3 nucleotides are TGTGCCAGCTCACCTGAGACAGGGATTGGGGGCCCGCAAGCCTACGAGCAGTACTTC.

The genes are TRBV2 and TRBJ1-1; TRBD1 aligns across 8 bases. Germline CDR1 is SNHLY and CDR2 is FYNNEI. The CDR3 runs 15 residues. After removal of 4 bases from V and 7 bases from J, the junction contained 11 bases not matched to a gene. Here the CDR3 reads CASSGPETGAFEAFF. CDR3 DNA sequence: TGTGCCAGCAGTGGCCCGGAGACAGGGGCTTTTGAAGCTTTCTTT.

This rearrangement joins TRBV9 to TRBJ1-1, with D tentatively TRBD1 (6 bases). This CDR3 region has 16 residues. The ends were cut back, 1 base at V and 8 bases at J, with 21 bases in the middle. Germline V CDR1 and CDR2: SGDLS, YYNGEE. CDR3 in DNA: TGTGCCAGCAGCGTATCCCGTCGCGGGGGGCGAGGGGAAGCTTTCTTT. Protein sequence: CASSVSRRGGRGEAFF.

The chain recombines TRBV7-2 with TRBJ2-1; 12 positions match TRBD2. The CDR3 has 17 amino acids. CDR1 SGHTA and CDR2 FQGNSA come from the germline V gene. Trimming took 3 bases from V and 1 from J; bases not matched to a gene: 4. In DNA, the CDR3 is TGTGCCAGCAGCTTGGCTAGCGGGGGGGAGTCCTACAATGAGCAGTTCTTC. This sequence encodes CASSLASGGESYNEQFF.

This clone came up once. V gene TRBV9 combines with J gene TRBJ2-2, with 8 bases fitting TRBD2. This CDR3 is 14 amino acids long. Looked up from germline, CDR1 is SGDLS and CDR2 is YYNGEE. The junction had 1 base not matched to a gene; V was cut back by 0 bases and J by 6 bases. CDR3 loop: CASSVDGGAGELFF. CDR3 nucleotides: TGTGCCAGCAGCGTAGACGGGGGGGCCGGGGAGCTGTTTTTT.

The chain combines TRBV9 with TRBJ1-4, with D uncertain. V lost 1 base to trimming and J lost 0 bases, with 7 bases between them. The CDR3 runs to 15 residues. Germline loops: CDR1 SGDLS, CDR2 YYNGEE. The CDR3, as DNA: TGTGCCAGCAGCGTATTTGGGGCAACTAATGAAAAACTGTTTTTT. Translation gives CASSVFGATNEKLFF.

The genes are TRBV7-2 and TRBJ1-2, with D possibly being TRBD1 (5 bases). V lost 5 bases and J lost 7, with 17 bases in between. The CDR3 is made up of 14 amino acids. From germline, CDR1 is SGHTA and CDR2 FQGNSA. The CDR3 DNA reads as TGTGCCAGCAGCCCCCCCATCGACAGCATTGGCTACACCTTC. Translation gives CASSPPIDSIGYTF.

This chain connects TRBV28 to TRBJ1-5; D is ambiguous. The V and J ends lost 6 bases and 0 bases respectively, with 12 bases between them. Germline V gives CDR1 MDHEN, CDR2 SYDVKM. The CDR3 length is 15 residues. CDR3 region: CASSPPALSNQPQHF. CDR3 sequence (DNA): TGTGCCAGCAGCCCCCCGGCCCTTAGCAATCAGCCCCAGCATTTT.

The rearrangement joins TRBV6-5 to TRBJ2-1, with TRBD2 as a possible D gene (6 bases). This CDR3 spans 15 amino acids. The V end lost 2 bases, the J end lost 0 bases, and 8 bases lay between the germline ends. Germline V gene data show CDR1 as MNHEY and CDR2 as SVGAGI. CDR3 region: CASSYMGLSYNEQFF. The CDR3 region has the DNA TGTGCCAGCAGTTACATGGGACTCTCCTACAATGAGCAGTTCTTC.